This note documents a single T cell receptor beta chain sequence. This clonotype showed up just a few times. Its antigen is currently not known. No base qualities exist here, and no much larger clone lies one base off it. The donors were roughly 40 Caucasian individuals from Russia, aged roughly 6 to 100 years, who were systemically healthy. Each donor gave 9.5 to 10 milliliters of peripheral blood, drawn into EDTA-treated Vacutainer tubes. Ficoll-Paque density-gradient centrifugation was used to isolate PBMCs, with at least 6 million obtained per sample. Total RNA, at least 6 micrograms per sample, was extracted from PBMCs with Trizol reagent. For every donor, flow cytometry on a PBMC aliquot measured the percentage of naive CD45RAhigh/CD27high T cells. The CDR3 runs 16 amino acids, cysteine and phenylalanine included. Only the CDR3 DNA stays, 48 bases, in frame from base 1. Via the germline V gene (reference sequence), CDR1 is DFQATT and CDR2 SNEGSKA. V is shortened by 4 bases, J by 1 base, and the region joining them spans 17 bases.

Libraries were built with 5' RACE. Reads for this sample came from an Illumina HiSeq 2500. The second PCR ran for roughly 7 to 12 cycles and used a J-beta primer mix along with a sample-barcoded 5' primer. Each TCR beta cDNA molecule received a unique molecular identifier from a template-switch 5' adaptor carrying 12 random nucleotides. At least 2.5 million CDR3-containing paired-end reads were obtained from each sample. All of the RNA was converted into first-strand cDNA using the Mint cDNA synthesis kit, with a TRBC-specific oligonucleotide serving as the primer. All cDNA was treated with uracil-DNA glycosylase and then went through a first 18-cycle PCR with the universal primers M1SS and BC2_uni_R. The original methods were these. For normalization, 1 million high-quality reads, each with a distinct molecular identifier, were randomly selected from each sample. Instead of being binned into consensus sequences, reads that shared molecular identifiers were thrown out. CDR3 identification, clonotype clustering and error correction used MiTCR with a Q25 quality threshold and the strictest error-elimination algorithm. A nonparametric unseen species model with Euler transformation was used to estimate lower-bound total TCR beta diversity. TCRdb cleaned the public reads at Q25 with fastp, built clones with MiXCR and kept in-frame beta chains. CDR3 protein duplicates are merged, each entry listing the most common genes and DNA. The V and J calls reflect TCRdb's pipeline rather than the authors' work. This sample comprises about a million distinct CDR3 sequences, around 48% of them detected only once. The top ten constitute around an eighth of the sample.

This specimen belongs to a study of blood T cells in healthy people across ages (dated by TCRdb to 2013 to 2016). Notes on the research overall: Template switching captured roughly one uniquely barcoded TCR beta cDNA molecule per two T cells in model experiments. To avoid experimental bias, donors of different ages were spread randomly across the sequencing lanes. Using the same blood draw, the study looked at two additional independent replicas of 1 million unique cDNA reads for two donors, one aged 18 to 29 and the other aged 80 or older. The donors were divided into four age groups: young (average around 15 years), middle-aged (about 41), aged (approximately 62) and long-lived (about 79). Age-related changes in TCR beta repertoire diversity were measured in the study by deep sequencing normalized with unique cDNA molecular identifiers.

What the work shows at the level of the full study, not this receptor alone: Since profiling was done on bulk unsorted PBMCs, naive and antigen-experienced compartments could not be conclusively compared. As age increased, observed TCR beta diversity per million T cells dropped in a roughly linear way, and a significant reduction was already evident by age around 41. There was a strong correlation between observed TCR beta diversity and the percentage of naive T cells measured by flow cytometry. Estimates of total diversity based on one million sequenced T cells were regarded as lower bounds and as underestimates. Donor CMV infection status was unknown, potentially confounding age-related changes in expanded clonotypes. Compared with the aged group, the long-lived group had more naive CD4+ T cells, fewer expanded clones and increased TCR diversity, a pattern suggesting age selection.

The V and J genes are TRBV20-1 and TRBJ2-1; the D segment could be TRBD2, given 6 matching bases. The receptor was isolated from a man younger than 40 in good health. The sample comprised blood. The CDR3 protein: CSATPRVAVSYNEQFF. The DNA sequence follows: TGCAGTGCTACCCCGAGAGTAGCGGTTTCCTACAATGAGCAGTTCTTC.